The rows below give T cell receptor beta chains drawn from one sample of a study of shared clonotypes between healthy human individuals. Clones were read by immunoSEQ multiplex PCR, and TCRdb kept only the in-frame ones, dropping some. The sample has millions of clones; 90% to 95% are singletons. The source material was naive CD8+ T cells from PBMCs. The source is a man between 18 and 35 years old in good health. Some clones in this sample may be carry-over from other donors' samples. The CDR3 runs from the conserved cysteine through the conserved F or W. A D gene is named only where the DNA matches it firmly. Rows give clone size only sometimes, using once, few, many, or a class for an expanded clone.

clone_size	j_call	d_call	v_call	cdr3_aa	cdr3_nt
NA	TRBJ2-1	TRBD2	TRBV6-5	CASSYWASGDNEQFF	TGTGCCAGCAGTTACTGGGCTAGCGGAGACAATGAGCAGTTCTTC
NA	TRBJ2-7	NA	TRBV10-1	CASSEHGNEQYF	TGCGCCAGCAGTGAGCATGGGAACGAGCAGTACTTC
NA	TRBJ2-1	NA	TRBV27	CASSGVRDEQFF	TGTGCCAGCAGTGGAGTAAGGGATGAGCAGTTCTTC
once	TRBJ2-7	NA	TRBV27	CASSLSYQGPSTLHYEQYF	TGTGCCAGCAGTTTATCGTACCAGGGGCCCTCCACACTACACTACGAGCAGTACTTC
once	TRBJ2-7	TRBD1	TRBV29-1	CSVVGQGRYEQYF	TGCAGCGTTGTGGGACAGGGGCGCTACGAGCAGTACTTC
NA	TRBJ1-4	NA	TRBV4-2	CASSQRQSTNEKLFF	TGTGCCAGCAGCCAACGACAGTCAACTAATGAAAAACTGTTTTTT
NA	TRBJ2-1	NA	TRBV6-1	CASTWAYNEQFF	TGTGCCAGCACATGGGCTTACAATGAGCAGTTCTTC
NA	TRBJ2-7	NA	TRBV21-1	CASSKWELSHEQYF	TGTGCCAGCAGCAAATGGGAGCTCTCCCACGAGCAGTACTTC
NA	TRBJ2-7	NA	TRBV2	CASSERVIGPYEQYF	TGTGCCAGCAGTGAACGGGTCATTGGACCCTACGAGCAGTACTTC
NA	TRBJ1-1	TRBD1	TRBV19	CASSRTRDRGMNTEAFF	TGTGCCAGTAGTAGGACGCGGGACAGGGGCATGAACACTGAAGCTTTCTTT
NA	TRBJ2-1	TRBD2	TRBV13	CASSLGRRLAGRGNEQFF	TGTGCCAGCAGCTTAGGCCGCCGACTAGCGGGACGGGGCAATGAGCAGTTCTTC
NA	TRBJ2-7	TRBD2	TRBV19	CASSWGGSREQYF	TGTGCCAGTAGTTGGGGCGGGAGTCGCGAGCAGTACTTC
once	TRBJ1-2	NA	TRBV4-3	CASSQNQPLSGYTF	TGCGCCAGCAGCCAAAATCAGCCACTTTCTGGCTACACCTTC
NA	TRBJ1-5	TRBD1	TRBV6-6	CASSYPGQGGQPQHF	TGTGCCAGCAGTTATCCTGGACAGGGTGGACAGCCCCAGCATTTT
once	TRBJ1-1	NA	TRBV27	CASSLSWQASMGTEAFF	TGTGCCAGCAGTTTATCGTGGCAGGCTTCAATGGGCACTGAAGCTTTCTTT
once	TRBJ2-5	NA	TRBV28	CASSLSTSRGWETQYF	TGTGCCAGCAGTTTAAGCACTAGCCGGGGGTGGGAGACCCAGTACTTC
NA	TRBJ1-1	NA	TRBV27	CASSLGRSNTEAFF	TGTGCCAGCAGTTTAGGGAGATCGAACACTGAAGCTTTCTTT
NA	TRBJ2-1	TRBD1	TRBV7-9	CASSRDRGGEQFF	TGTGCCAGCAGCCGGGACAGGGGTGGTGAGCAGTTCTTC
NA	TRBJ2-7	NA	TRBV27	CASSHGASYEQYF	TGTGCCAGCAGCCACGGGGCTTCCTACGAGCAGTACTTC
NA	TRBJ2-5	NA	TRBV9	CASSVEATYQETQYF	TGTGCCAGCAGCGTAGAGGCTACGTACCAAGAGACCCAGTACTTC
NA	TRBJ1-1	NA	TRBV7-6	CASSLAPATEAFF	TGTGCCAGCAGCTTAGCGCCAGCCACCGAAGCTTTCTTT
NA	TRBJ1-4	NA	TRBV11-2	CASSLGVGATNEKLFF	TGTGCCAGCAGCTTAGGTGTCGGAGCAACTAATGAAAAACTGTTTTTT
NA	TRBJ1-2	NA	TRBV15	CATRGISNYGYTF	TGTGCCACCAGGGGAATTTCAAACTATGGCTACACCTTC
once	TRBJ2-5	TRBD1	TRBV29-1	CSVEGRGRETQYF	TGCAGCGTTGAGGGCAGGGGGCGAGAGACCCAGTACTTC
NA	TRBJ1-4	NA	TRBV11-2	CASSLDRGSNEKLFF	TGTGCCAGCAGCTTAGATCGGGGGTCCAATGAAAAACTGTTTTTT
NA	TRBJ1-1	TRBD1	TRBV7-3	CASSLAGPGGTEAFF	TGTGCCAGCAGCTTGGCAGGGCCAGGGGGCACTGAAGCTTTCTTT
NA	TRBJ2-2	NA	TRBV6-5	CASSPRDGDTGELFF	TGTGCCAGCAGTCCCCGGGACGGAGACACCGGGGAGCTGTTTTTT
NA	TRBJ2-7	NA	TRBV6-6	CASSWGSYEQYF	TGTGCCAGCAGTTGGGGATCCTACGAGCAGTACTTC
NA	TRBJ2-3	NA	TRBV27	CASSLGPSTDTQYF	TGTGCCAGCAGTTTAGGGCCTAGCACAGATACGCAGTATTTT
NA	TRBJ2-4	NA	TRBV28	CASRGQAKNIQYF	TGTGCCAGCAGGGGGCAAGCCAAAAACATTCAGTACTTC
few	TRBJ1-1	TRBD1	TRBV7-9	CASSLQGAAFF	TGTGCCAGCAGCTTACAGGGGGCGGCTTTCTTT
NA	TRBJ2-1	NA	TRBV5-4	CASSPSGAYNEQFF	TGTGCCAGCAGTCCCAGCGGTGCCTACAATGAGCAGTTCTTC
NA	TRBJ1-2	NA	TRBV28	CASSPLLSVYGYTF	TGTGCCAGCAGCCCATTATTGAGCGTTTATGGCTACACCTTC
NA	TRBJ2-7	TRBD2	TRBV14	CASSNTGTSGTYEQYF	TGTGCCAGCAGCAATACCGGGACTAGCGGTACCTACGAGCAGTACTTC
NA	TRBJ2-1	TRBD2	TRBV27	CASSRGLAGRSSYNEQFF	TGTGCCAGCAGTCGCGGACTAGCGGGACGTAGCTCCTACAATGAGCAGTTCTTC
once	TRBJ2-1	TRBD2	TRBV7-4	CASSNLNWHEREGSSYNEQFF	TGTGCCAGCAGCAACCTAAATTGGCACGAGCGGGAGGGGAGCTCCTACAATGAGCAGTTCTTC
NA	TRBJ2-2	NA	TRBV27	CASSLSLGGAVTGELFF	TGTGCCAGCAGTTTATCGCTCGGGGGAGCGGTCACCGGGGAGCTGTTTTTT
NA	TRBJ2-1	NA	TRBV4-1	CASSQVTGAGEQFF	TGCGCCAGCAGCCAAGTAACGGGGGCGGGTGAGCAGTTCTTC
NA	TRBJ2-7	NA	TRBV13	CASSPEKGEPYEQYF	TGTGCCAGCAGCCCCGAGAAGGGGGAGCCCTACGAGCAGTACTTC
NA	TRBJ2-7	NA	TRBV5-5	CASSTGTPKAYEQYF	TGTGCCAGCAGCACTGGGACGCCCAAGGCCTACGAGCAGTACTTC
NA	TRBJ1-2	NA	TRBV9	CASSVEGSGYTF	TGTGCCAGCAGCGTAGAGGGTAGCGGCTACACCTTC
once	TRBJ1-3	NA	TRBV10-3	CAIKVQDLAGNTIYF	TGTGCCATCAAAGTCCAGGACTTGGCTGGAAACACCATATATTTT
NA	TRBJ1-1	NA	TRBV29-1	CSVDVGVLGAFF	TGCAGCGTTGACGTGGGGGTCCTCGGTGCTTTCTTT
few	TRBJ2-1	NA	TRBV10-2	CASTGDGKTTYNEQFF	TGCGCCAGCACAGGGGACGGAAAGACAACCTACAATGAGCAGTTCTTC
once	TRBJ2-7	TRBD1	TRBV10-1	CASSDNRGLDYEQYF	TGCGCCAGCAGTGACAACAGGGGTTTGGACTACGAGCAGTACTTC
NA	TRBJ1-1	NA	TRBV11-3	CASSSGLNTEAFF	TGTGCCAGCAGCTCCGGGCTGAACACTGAAGCTTTCTTT
NA	TRBJ2-3	NA	TRBV27	CASSRARLTDTQYF	TGTGCCAGCAGCCGGGCCCGTTTAACAGATACGCAGTATTTT
NA	TRBJ2-4	NA	TRBV6-1	CASSEWWRELAKNIQYF	TGTGCCAGCAGTGAGTGGTGGAGGGAACTCGCCAAAAACATTCAGTACTTC
NA	TRBJ2-7	TRBD1	TRBV5-1	CASSPSDRDPEQYF	TGCGCCAGCAGCCCCTCGGACAGGGACCCCGAGCAGTACTTC